This passage covers 25 T cell receptor beta chains from one sample sequenced in a study of blood T cell repertoires in COVID-19 (TCRdb year 2020). Libraries came from the immunoSEQ multiplex PCR assay. Here the immuneACCESS table is served through TCRdb, limited to in-frame sequences with V and J called. Missing clones are a known gap in these copies; in checked studies unresolved V genes cover under half, and the rest lacks a known reason. The sample contains 79,000 or so clones, 75% to 90% of them found a single time. The ten largest clones add up to roughly 19% of the sample. The sequenced material came from peripheral blood. Receptor source: a human donor in a cohort sampled during active COVID-19.

V is TRBV5-5 and J is TRBJ2-7; D unresolved. The CDR3 length is 14 residues. Trimming removed 0 bases from V and 3 bases from J, with 10 bases in between. CDR1 and CDR2 from the germline V gene are SGHKS and YYEKEE (reference sequence). CDR3 in DNA: TGTGCCAGCAGCTTGGATTGGGCCTACTACGAGCAGTACTTC. This codes for CASSLDWAYYEQYF.

The chain links TRBV6-5 to TRBJ2-1; 7 bases fit TRBD2. The CDR3 is made up of 13 amino acids. Germline V gene data show CDR1 as MNHEY and CDR2 as SVGAGI. With V trimmed by 7 bases and J by 7 bases, 7 bases remained unmatched. CDR3 DNA: TGTGCCAGCACGGAGGGAGGGAAAAATGAGCAGTTCTTC. Amino acids: CASTEGGKNEQFF.

This clone came up a few times. V is TRBV9 and J is TRBJ2-1; D perhaps matches TRBD2 (5 bases). Germline CDR1 SGDLS, CDR2 YYNGEE. The CDR3 has 17 residues. V lost 4 bases, J lost 7 bases, and 24 bases lay in between. CDR3 bases: TGTGCCAGCAGCCAAACCCGGAGCGGAGCTCTTAGTAATGAGCAGTTCTTC. Translating it yields CASSQTRSGALSNEQFF. Using reference TRBV9 and TRBJ2-1 for the parts outside the CDR3, the full variable domain is DSGVTQTPKHLITATGQRVTLRCSPRSGDLSVYWYQQSLDQGLQFLIQYYNGEERAKGNILERFSAQQFPDLHSELNLSSLELGDSALYFCASSQTRSGALSNEQFFGPGTRLTVL.

The V call is TRBV18, the J call TRBJ2-2, with 8 bases matching TRBD2. V was pared by 3 bases and J by 3 bases, with 9 bases of the junction left unmatched. CDR3 length: 17 amino acids. Germline V gene data show CDR1 as KGHSH and CDR2 as LQKENI. CDR3 sequence: CASSPPGRGSDTGELFF. CDR3 nucleotide sequence: TGTGCCAGCTCACCCCCCGGGAGGGGGTCGGACACCGGGGAGCTGTTTTTT.

The chain joins TRBV6-5 to TRBJ2-3; 8 nucleotides line up with TRBD2. CDR1 is MNHEY and CDR2 is SVGAGI in the germline V gene. The CDR3 runs to 16 residues. With 2 bases clipped from V and 6 bases from J, the junction kept 10 bases outside the gene matches. DNA for the CDR3: TGTGCCAGCAGTTACAGCAGCGGGAGAGCGGGGGATACGCAGTATTTT. This translates into CASSYSSGRAGDTQYF.

This clone has just one count. V gene TRBV30 combines with J gene TRBJ2-7, with 8 bases identical to TRBD2. This CDR3 is built from 13 residues. CDR1 and CDR2 from the germline V gene are GTSNPN and SVGIG (reference sequence). Trimming cost V 3 bases and J 2 bases; bases outside gene matches: 3. In DNA, the CDR3 is TGTGCCTGGAGCGGTAGCGGGACCTACGAGCAGTACTTC. It yields the protein CAWSGSGTYEQYF.

The rearrangement links TRBV2 to TRBJ1-2; D is undetermined. The V gene lost 0 bases and the J gene lost 6 bases, with 14 bases spanning the gap. Germline loops: CDR1 SNHLY, CDR2 FYNNEI. The CDR3 loop spans 15 amino acids. CDR3 nucleotide sequence: TGTGCCAGCAGTGAAGCCTTATGGAGGAGCGATGGCTACACCTTC. It specifies CASSEALWRSDGYTF.

Turning to this clone: The same CDR3 also results from other DNA sequences found in this sample. The V gene is TRBV7-9, the J gene TRBJ2-7, with D perhaps TRBD1 (5 bases). The CDR3 runs 14 residues. V was shortened by 0 bases and J by 4 bases, with 10 bases between the two germline ends. The germline V gene encodes CDR1 SEHNR and CDR2 FQNEAQ (reference sequence). CDR3 sequence: CASSLAGVDYEQYF. CDR3 bases: TGTGCCAGCAGCTTAGCAGGGGTGGATTACGAGCAGTACTTC. The full variable domain, its missing parts supplied by reference TRBV7-9 and TRBJ2-7, is DTGVSQNPRHKITKRGQNVTFRCDPISEHNRLYWYRQTLGQGPEFLTYFQNEAQLEKSRLLSDRFSAERPKGSFSTLEIQRTEQGDSAMYLCASSLAGVDYEQYFGPGTRLTVT.

The V and J genes are TRBV5-1 and TRBJ2-2; a weak D match, TRBD2 (5 bases). V lost 2 bases to trimming and J lost 3 bases, with 8 bases between them. CDR3 length equals 14 residues. CDR1 is SGHRS and CDR2 is YFSETQ in the germline V gene. The CDR3 is CASSLEGYTGELFF. In nucleotides, the CDR3 is TGCGCCAGCAGCTTAGAGGGTTACACCGGGGAGCTGTTTTTT.

This chain links TRBV19 with TRBJ2-3; D call uncertain. The ends were cut back, 3 bases at V and 2 bases at J, with 9 bases in the middle. CDR1 is LNHDA and CDR2 is SQIVND in the germline V gene (reference sequence). The CDR3 contains 14 residues. The CDR3 nucleotides are TGTGCCAGTAGTATTTGGCCAGACACAGATACGCAGTATTTT. Its protein is CASSIWPDTDTQYF.

This chain connects TRBV5-1 to TRBJ2-7, with 7 bases fitting TRBD2. V lost 0 bases and J lost 7; bases outside the gene matches: 13. CDR3 size: 16 residues. Germline values: CDR1 SGHRS, CDR2 YFSETQ. This CDR3 is CASSLEAWGGSGEQYF. CDR3 nucleotides: TGCGCCAGCAGCTTGGAGGCGTGGGGAGGGTCCGGGGAGCAGTACTTC.

The chain has TRBV12-5 and TRBJ2-1; 8 nucleotides agree with TRBD1. This CDR3 comprises 14 residues. The J segment lost 7 bases and the V segment lost 6 bases, leaving 8 bases of the junction unmatched. CDR1 is LGHNT, CDR2 FRNRAP, per germline. The CDR3: CASGPPTGGNEQFF. The DNA for the CDR3 is TGTGCTAGTGGACCGCCTACAGGGGGTAATGAGCAGTTCTTC.

CDR3 residues: CASSPLAGVYNEQFF. The CDR3 bases are TGTGCCAGCAGCCCACTAGCGGGGGTTTACAATGAGCAGTTCTTC. The chain employs TRBV9 and TRBJ2-1; TRBD2 agrees at 11 bases. CDR1 is SGDLS and CDR2 is YYNGEE in the germline V gene. V lost 4 bases, J lost 4 bases, and 4 bases stayed unmatched. The CDR3 sequence is 15 residues long. Looking up the rest from reference TRBV9 and TRBJ2-1 gives the full variable domain: DSGVTQTPKHLITATGQRVTLRCSPRSGDLSVYWYQQSLDQGLQFLIQYYNGEERAKGNILERFSAQQFPDLHSELNLSSLELGDSALYFCASSPLAGVYNEQFFGPGTRLTVL.

V gene TRBV6-5 combines with J gene TRBJ2-7; possibly TRBD2 for D (6 bases). There are 11 residues in the CDR3. Trimming removed 11 bases at V and 0 bases at J, with 8 bases between. CDR1 and CDR2 (germline): MNHEY, SVGAGI. The CDR3 spells CAGGDSYEQYF. CDR3 nucleotide sequence: TGTGCCGGAGGGGACTCCTACGAGCAGTACTTC.

The V and J genes are TRBV12-3 or TRBV12-4 and TRBJ2-3; the D is unclear. V was shortened by 1 base and J by 6 bases, with 8 bases between the two germline ends. This CDR3 is 13 amino acids long. The CDR3 sequence is CASSLEAWDTQYF. CDR3 coding DNA: TGTGCCAGCAGTTTAGAAGCCTGGGATACGCAGTATTTT.

This clone came up once. The J gene is TRBJ2-2, the V gene TRBV5-1; 8 nucleotides agree with TRBD2. Germline trimming cut 0 bases from V and 4 bases from J; bases unmatched to any gene: 11. Looked up from germline, CDR1 is SGHRS and CDR2 is YFSETQ. The CDR3 is 18 amino acids. The CDR3 reads CASSLARAGGPSTGELFF. CDR3 DNA sequence: TGCGCCAGCAGCTTGGCCCGCGCGGGAGGTCCATCCACCGGGGAGCTGTTTTTT.

This rearrangement joins TRBV5-1 to TRBJ1-5, with D possibly matching TRBD1 (6 bases). The CDR3 runs to 13 residues. The V gene's germline CDR1 is SGHRS and CDR2 YFSETQ. Trimming removed 3 bases from V and 4 bases from J, with 8 bases in between. The CDR3 protein is CASSSTGNQPQHF. In nucleotides, the CDR3 is TGCGCCAGCAGCTCTACAGGGAATCAGCCCCAGCATTTT. The full variable domain, rest sourced from reference TRBV5-1 and TRBJ1-5, is KAGVTQTPRYLIKTRGQQVTLSCSPISGHRSVSWYQQTPGQGLQFLFEYFSETQRNKGNFPGRFSGRQFSNSRSEMNVSTLELGDSALYLCASSSTGNQPQHFGDGTRLSIL.

The chain carries TRBV30 and TRBJ2-1; the D gene is possibly TRBD2 (5 bases). The V gene's germline CDR1 is GTSNPN and CDR2 SVGIG (reference sequence). The V and J ends lost 2 bases and 8 bases respectively, with 13 bases between them. The CDR3 is 13 amino acids. The DNA of the CDR3 is TGTGCCTGGAGTACCCAGAGGGCGGATGAGCAGTTCTTC. Translated, it gives CAWSTQRADEQFF.

This chain joins TRBV21-1 and TRBJ2-7; TRBD1 reflects the table's D call only, with no check against the DNA. TRBV21-1 is flagged as a pseudogene. The CDR3 has 15 amino acids. The CDR3 region is CASSRRTGNPYEQYF. In DNA, the CDR3 is TGTGCCAGCAGCAGGCGGACAGGGAACCCCTACGAGCAGTACTTC.

This clone has only a few counts. The chain uses TRBV7-3 and TRBJ2-2, with unresolved D. Germline CDR1 is SGHTA and CDR2 is FQGTGA. The V gene lost 5 bases and the J gene lost 1 base, with 11 bases spanning the gap. The CDR3 spans 15 residues. In DNA form, the CDR3 reads TGTGCCAGCAGCCTAGACGGCGGGAACACCGGGGAGCTGTTTTTT. Translation: CASSLDGGNTGELFF.

This clone is a singleton in its sample. The V call is TRBV7-3, the J call TRBJ2-1; TRBD1 aligns across 11 bases. The CDR3 loop spans 14 amino acids. Per the germline V gene, CDR1 is SGHTA and CDR2 is FQGTGA. V lost 2 bases to trimming and J lost 6 bases; unmatched junction nucleotides: 0. The DNA of the CDR3 is TGTGCCAGCAGCTTAGGGACAGGGGGCAATGAGCAGTTCTTC. This translates into CASSLGTGGNEQFF.

V and J are TRBV9 and TRBJ2-7; 10 bases are shared with TRBD1. Germline V gene lookup returns CDR1 SGDLS and CDR2 YYNGEE. CDR3 size: 15 residues. J gave up 7 bases and V 0 bases, and 7 bases lay outside the gene matches. The CDR3 loop is CASSVGRQGAGEQYF. The CDR3 DNA reads TGTGCCAGCAGCGTAGGGAGACAGGGGGCGGGTGAGCAGTACTTC.

The gene calls are TRBV10-3 and TRBJ2-5; TRBD1 is a possible D gene (7 bases). Germline CDR1 and CDR2: ENHRY and SYGVKD. Trimming removed 5 bases from V and 1 base from J, with 14 bases in between. The CDR3 spans 15 residues. The CDR3 bases are TGTGCCATCAGTCAAGCAGGGGGGCCCCAAGAGACCCAGTACTTC. It is translated as CAISQAGGPQETQYF.

This sequence joins TRBV7-6 and TRBJ2-1, with 12 bases lining up with TRBD2. V lost 5 bases to trimming and J lost 15 bases; unmatched junction nucleotides: 8. The CDR3 is 13 amino acids. The germline V gene has CDR1 SGHVS and CDR2 FNYEAQ. The CDR3 coding sequence is TGTGCCAGCAGCCCTGGGACTAGCGGGTTTCTGTTCTTC. It yields the protein CASSPGTSGFLFF. The full variable domain, in which reference TRBV7-6 and TRBJ2-1 provide the parts outside the CDR3, is GAGVSQSPRYKVTKRGQDVALRCDPISGHVSLYWYRQALGQGPEFLTYFNYEAQQDKSGLPNDRFSAERPEGSISTLTIQRTEQRDSAMYRCASSPGTSGFLFFGPGTRLTVL.

In nucleotides, the CDR3 is TGTGCCAGTAGTGTTGGACAGAAAAACACCATATATTTT. Its translation: CASSVGQKNTIYF. This chain links TRBV19 with TRBJ1-3, with TRBD1 as a possible D gene (6 bases). The CDR3 sequence is 13 residues long. Looked up from germline, CDR1 is LNHDA and CDR2 is SQIVND (reference sequence). V lost 5 bases and J 6 bases, leaving 11 bases between the germline ends. Drawing the rest from reference TRBV19 and TRBJ1-3, the complete variable domain is DGGITQSPKYLFRKEGQNVTLSCEQNLNHDAMYWYRQDPGQGLRLIYYSQIVNDFQKGDIAEGYSVSREKKESFPLTVTSAQKNPTAFYLCASSVGQKNTIYFGEGSWLTVV.